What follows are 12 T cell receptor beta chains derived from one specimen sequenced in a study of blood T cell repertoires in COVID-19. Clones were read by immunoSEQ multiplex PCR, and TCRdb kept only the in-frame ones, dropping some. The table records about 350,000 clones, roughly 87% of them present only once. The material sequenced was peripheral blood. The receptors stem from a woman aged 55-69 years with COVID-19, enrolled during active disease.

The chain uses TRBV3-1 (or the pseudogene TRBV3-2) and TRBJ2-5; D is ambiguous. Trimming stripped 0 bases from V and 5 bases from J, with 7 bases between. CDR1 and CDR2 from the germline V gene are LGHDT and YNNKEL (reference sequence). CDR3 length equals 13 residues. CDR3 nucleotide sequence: TGTGCCAGCAGCCAAGATCTTTCCGAGACCCAGTACTTC. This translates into CASSQDLSETQYF.

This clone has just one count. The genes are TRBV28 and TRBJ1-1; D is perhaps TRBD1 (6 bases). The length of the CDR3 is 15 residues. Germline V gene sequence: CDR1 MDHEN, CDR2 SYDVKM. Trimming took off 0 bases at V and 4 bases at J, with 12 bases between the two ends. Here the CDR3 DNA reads TGTGCCAGCAGTTTATGGGGGGCTTTGGGCACTGAAGCTTTCTTT. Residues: CASSLWGALGTEAFF. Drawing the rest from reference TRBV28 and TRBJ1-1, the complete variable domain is DVKVTQSSRYLVKRTGEKVFLECVQDMDHENMFWYRQDPGLGLRLIYFSYDVKMKEKGDIPEGYSVSREKKERFSLILESASTNQTSMYLCASSLWGALGTEAFFGQGTRLTVV.

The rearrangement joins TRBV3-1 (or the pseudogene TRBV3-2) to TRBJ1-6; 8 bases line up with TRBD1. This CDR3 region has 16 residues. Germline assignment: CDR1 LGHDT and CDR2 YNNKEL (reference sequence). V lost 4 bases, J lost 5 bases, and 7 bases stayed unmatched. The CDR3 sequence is CASSPKGGQDNSPLHF. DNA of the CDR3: TGTGCCAGCAGCCCCAAAGGGGGACAGGATAATTCACCCCTCCACTTT.

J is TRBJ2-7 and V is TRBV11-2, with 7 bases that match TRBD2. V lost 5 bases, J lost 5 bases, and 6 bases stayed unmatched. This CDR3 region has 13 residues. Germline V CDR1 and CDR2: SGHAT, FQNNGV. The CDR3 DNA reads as TGTGCCAGCAGCCCCCCCGCGGGGGACGAGCAGTACTTC. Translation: CASSPPAGDEQYF.

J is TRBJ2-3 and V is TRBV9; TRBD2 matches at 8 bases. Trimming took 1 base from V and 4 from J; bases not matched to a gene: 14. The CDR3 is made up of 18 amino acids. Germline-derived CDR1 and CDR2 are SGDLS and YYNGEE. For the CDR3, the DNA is TGTGCCAGCAGCGTAAGCAGCGGGGGCGCCAGGGAGGCAGATACGCAGTATTTT. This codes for CASSVSSGGAREADTQYF.

The CDR3: CATRAGVGTEAFF. The DNA of the CDR3 is TGTGCCACCCGAGCGGGGGTGGGAACTGAAGCTTTCTTT. The chain recombines TRBV2 with TRBJ1-1, with a weak D call TRBD1 (5 bases). CDR1 is SNHLY, CDR2 FYNNEI, per germline. V lost 10 bases and J lost 5, with 17 bases in between. CDR3 length: 13 residues. Using reference TRBV2 and TRBJ1-1 for the parts outside the CDR3, the full variable domain is EPEVTQTPSHQVTQMGQEVILRCVPISNHLYFYWYRQILGQKVEFLVSFYNNEISEKSEIFDDQFSVERPDGSNFTLKIRSTKLEDSAMYFCATRAGVGTEAFFGQGTRLTVV.

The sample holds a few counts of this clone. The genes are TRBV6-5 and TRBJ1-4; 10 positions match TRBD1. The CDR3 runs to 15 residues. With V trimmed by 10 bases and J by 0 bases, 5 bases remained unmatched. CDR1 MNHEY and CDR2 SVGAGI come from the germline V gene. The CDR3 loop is CATRTGGATNEKLFF. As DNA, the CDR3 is TGTGCCACTCGGACAGGGGGGGCAACTAATGAAAAACTGTTTTTT.

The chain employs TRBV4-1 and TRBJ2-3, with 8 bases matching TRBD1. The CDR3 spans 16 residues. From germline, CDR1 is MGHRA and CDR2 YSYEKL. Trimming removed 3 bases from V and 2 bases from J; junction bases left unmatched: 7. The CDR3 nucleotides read TGCGCCAGCAGCCAGGCCGGGACAGGTTACACAGATACGCAGTATTTT. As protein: CASSQAGTGYTDTQYF.

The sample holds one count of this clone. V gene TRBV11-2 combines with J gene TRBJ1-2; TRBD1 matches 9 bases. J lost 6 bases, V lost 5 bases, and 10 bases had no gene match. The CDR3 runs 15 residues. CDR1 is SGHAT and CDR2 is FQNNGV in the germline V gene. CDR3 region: CASSTGQGLENGYTF. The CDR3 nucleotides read TGTGCCAGCAGCACGGGACAGGGTTTGGAGAATGGCTACACCTTC.

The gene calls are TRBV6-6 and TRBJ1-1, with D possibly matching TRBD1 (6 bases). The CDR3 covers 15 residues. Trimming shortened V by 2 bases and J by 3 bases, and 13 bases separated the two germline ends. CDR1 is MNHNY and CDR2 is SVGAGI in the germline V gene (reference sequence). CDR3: CASSYLRGMDTEAFF. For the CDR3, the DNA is TGTGCCAGCAGTTACCTCAGGGGTATGGACACTGAAGCTTTCTTT.

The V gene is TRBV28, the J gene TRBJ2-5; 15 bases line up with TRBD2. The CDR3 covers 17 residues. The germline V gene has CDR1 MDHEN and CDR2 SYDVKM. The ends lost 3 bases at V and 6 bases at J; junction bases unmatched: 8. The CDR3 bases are TGTGCCAGCAGTTTTCCAGGACTAGCGGGGGGGGCCAAGACCCAGTACTTC. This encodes CASSFPGLAGGAKTQYF.

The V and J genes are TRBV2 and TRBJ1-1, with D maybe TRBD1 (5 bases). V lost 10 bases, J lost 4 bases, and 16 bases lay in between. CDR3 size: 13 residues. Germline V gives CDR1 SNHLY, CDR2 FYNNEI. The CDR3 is CATTEPDSTEAFF. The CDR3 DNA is TGTGCCACCACAGAGCCAGACAGCACTGAAGCTTTCTTT.